The entry that follows covers one T cell receptor (beta chain) sequence. No antigen is known for it. Samples with a second dose at about 4 or about 12 weeks were pooled together. The sample is drawn from a study of T cell responses to AZD1222 COVID-19 vaccine. Study conclusions and caveats: Regions 160-218 and 743-854 dominated among vaccine-associated CD4 TCRs spanning spike. Only 6 or 7 AZD1222 recipients tested seropositive at baseline.

The CDR3 totals 16 residues. Trimming took 4 bases from V and 0 from J; bases not matched to a gene: 1. In germline, CDR1 is LGHNA, CDR2 YNFKEQ. Here immunoSEQ multiplex PCR was the method, and the copy in TCRdb shows in-frame clones only, minus some. This sample yields approximately 270,000 clones, of which 90% to 95% are seen a single time; approximately 0.52% belongs to the top ten. Sequencing was performed on peripheral blood, taken 28 days after the second AZD1222 dose. The clonotype comes from an adult who received the AZD1222 COVID-19 vaccine. V is TRBV4-2 and J is TRBJ2-6; 9 nucleotides align to TRBD2. The CDR3 sequence is CASSPLAGSGANVLTF. Here the CDR3 DNA reads TGTGCCAGCAGCCCACTAGCGGGCTCTGGGGCCAACGTCCTGACTTTC.